These T cell receptor beta chains were read from a single sample in a study of blood T cells in healthy people across ages. TCRdb called the 5' RACE reads again in MiXCR, with one record for every CDR3 protein. The repertoire includes approximately 940,000 distinct CDR3 sequences, about 48% of them detected once, and 13% sits in the top ten. The source material was blood. Receptors were obtained from a man younger than 40 in good health. Both conserved end residues are trimmed from each CDR3. Each record gives: V gene, CDR3 protein.

>TRBV11-1
ASSLASSGASYEQY
>TRBV5-4
ASGEGGLTDTQY
>TRBV6-2/TRBV6-3
ASSYTPTTGESGYT
>TRBV7-2
ASSLARLADSYNEQF
>TRBV3-1
VSSQGHEQY
>TRBV4-1
ASSQDRPGSGYGYT
>TRBV3-1
ASSQAPRETQY
>TRBV4-2
ASSQDPGTSEFQETQY
>TRBV29-1
SVEKADSYGYT
>TRBV6-5
ASKTGVLGDIQY
>TRBV20-1
SASSPGRGGTDTQY
>TRBV29-1
SGTSGTGTGYT
>TRBV4-1
ASSLMEGGGFNEQY
>TRBV7-6
ASSLGRAGVYEQY
>TRBV28
ASLLAGGQDTDTQY
>TRBV10-3
AISGTGGLETQY
>TRBV5-1
ASSPWSGTSTDTQY
>TRBV20-1
SARRQLIGETQY
>TRBV21-1
ASRIYGNHYPLNYGYT
>TRBV9
ASSVEVAGGQETQY
>TRBV2
ASSAETGENQPQH
>TRBV6-6
ASILRADMNTEAF
>TRBV20-1
SARDLGSATYNEQF
>TRBV28
ASEGRTGLRNQPQH
>TRBV28
ASSFLQYNSPLH
>TRBV27
ASSLKVLGAYEQY
>TRBV4-1
ASSQDDGETQY
>TRBV30
ASGFDIGSDTQY
>TRBV6-2/TRBV6-3
ASSLVSVIYNEQF
>TRBV10-3
AISELNTQY
>TRBV29-1
SGAGGMLNEQF
>TRBV9
ASSVGTGTGSYEQY
>TRBV6-1
ASSESGDYGYT
>TRBV6-5
ASSYWTGTVQETQY
>TRBV6-1
ASKGAVYEQY
>TRBV6-6
VSSYPQGPSSYEQY
>TRBV4-3
ASSQDLGLRTDTQY
>TRBV4-1
AGSKLAQETQY
>TRBV24-1
ATSINPNYGYT
>TRBV5-1
ASSLNGGTGELF
>TRBV7-9
ASSLGPGVGTEAF
>TRBV7-2
ASSFGDNYGYT
>TRBV6-1
ASKGQNTEAF
>TRBV20-1
STKGPLAGAGDTQY
>TRBV9
ASSPSASGDQETQY
>TRBV7-2
ASSLGGGAPETQY
>TRBV12-3/TRBV12-4
ASSSGTGSKPQH
>TRBV20-1
SARAVSGDYHNEQF
>TRBV6-6
ASSYSMGGAGDTQY
>TRBV6-2/TRBV6-3
ASSPLGGYQPQH
>TRBV11-2
ASSLNQGGSYTYGYT